This T cell receptor beta chain appears in the sequencing data of a study of cytomegalovirus exposure and HLA in healthy donors. The ends were cut back, 0 bases at V and 9 bases at J, with 17 bases in the middle. CDR1 LGHNA and CDR2 YSLEER come from the germline V gene. This CDR3 has 16 residues. Vbeta (60) and Jbeta (13) primers were used in the PCR. Assay used: immunoSEQ multiplex PCR; TCRdb lists only in-frame clones, some missing. The table records under 150,000 clones, 81% of them present only once. Healthy bone marrow donors made up the donors. The specimen sequenced was PBMCs. The chain is built from TRBV4-3 and TRBJ1-4, with a weak D call TRBD1 (6 bases). The sequence was obtained from a man between 18 and 29 years old in good health and CMV-seronegative. DNA for the CDR3: TGCGCCAGCAGCCAAGATCTCTTCGGGGGGGACAAAAAACTGTTTTTT. This encodes CASSQDLFGGDKKLFF.